The 23 T cell receptor beta chains in this list originate from one sample, sequenced in a study of T-cell memory formation after mild COVID-19. MiXCR, run by TCRdb on the 5' RACE reads, gives a single entry per CDR3 protein. The sample holds roughly 170,000 distinct CDR3 sequences, about a fifth seen once. The sample was PBMCs or a T cell subset sorted from them (not recorded which). The receptors shown here come from a young man who had mild COVID-19 (a few samples of this study predate the infection). Cell type and time point are not known.

The gene calls are TRBV4-1 and TRBJ1-3; tentative D call: TRBD1 (6 bases). Germline CDR1 and CDR2: MGHRA and YSYEKL. The CDR3 is 19 amino acids. V gave up 1 base and J gave up 4 bases, with 23 bases separating them. This CDR3 is CASSQGSAFEDSLGNTIYF. The CDR3 DNA follows: TGCGCCAGCAGCCAAGGTTCGGCGTTTGAGGACAGTTTAGGAAACACCATATATTTT.

The rearrangement uses TRBV5-5 and TRBJ1-4, with TRBD1 identical over 9 bases. The V and J ends lost 4 bases and 17 bases, in that order; junction bases with no gene match: 15. Per germline, CDR1 SGHKS and CDR2 YYEKEE (reference sequence). This CDR3 is built from 14 residues. CDR3 loop: CASSPRDRVDVLFF. CDR3 DNA sequence: TGTGCCAGCAGCCCCCGGGACAGGGTCGACGTATTATTTTTT.

The chain recombines TRBV2 with TRBJ1-4, with D maybe TRBD1 (5 bases). This CDR3 is 14 amino acids long. The V end lost 5 bases, the J end lost 12 bases, and 19 bases lay between the germline ends. In germline, CDR1 is SNHLY, CDR2 FYNNEI. The CDR3 region is CASSPWEARGELFF. For the CDR3, the DNA is TGTGCCAGCAGTCCCTGGGAGGCCAGAGGGGAACTGTTTTTT.

The chain joins TRBV20-1 to TRBJ2-1, with TRBD2 identical over 11 bases. V shed 3 bases and J 2 bases; nucleotides not matched to a gene: 6. This CDR3 is built from 16 residues. The V gene's germline CDR1 is DFQATT and CDR2 SNEGSKA (reference sequence). The CDR3: CSARSLAGGTYNEQFF. The CDR3 DNA reads as TGCAGTGCTAGGAGCCTAGCGGGGGGAACCTACAATGAGCAGTTCTTC.

The chain couples TRBV7-2 to TRBJ1-2; maybe TRBD1 (6 bases). The length of the CDR3 is 13 residues. V was trimmed by 6 bases and J by 5 bases, leaving 13 bases between them. Germline V CDR1 and CDR2: SGHTA, FQGNSA. CDR3 protein: CASRTGAGYGYTF. The DNA for the CDR3 is TGTGCCAGCAGGACGGGGGCGGGGTATGGCTACACCTTC. Looking up the rest from reference TRBV7-2 and TRBJ1-2 gives the full variable domain: GAGVSQSPSNKVTEKGKDVELRCDPISGHTALYWYRQSLGQGLEFLIYFQGNSAPDKSGLPSDRFSAERTGGSVSTLTIQRTQQEDSAVYLCASRTGAGYGYTFGSGTRLTVV.

The CDR3 bases are TGCAGTGCTAGGAGACAGTTAGGGAACACTGAAGCTTTCTTT. Protein: CSARRQLGNTEAFF. The V call is TRBV20-1, the J call TRBJ1-1, with D perhaps TRBD1 (5 bases). CDR1 and CDR2 (germline): DFQATT, SNEGSKA (reference sequence). There are 14 residues in the CDR3. V was trimmed by 3 bases and J by 1 base, leaving 12 bases between them.

CDR3 protein: CASRDRGGSGQPQHF. In nucleotides, the CDR3 is TGTGCCAGTAGGGACAGGGGGGGATCGGGACAGCCCCAGCATTTT. The chain has TRBV19 and TRBJ1-5; 10 bases match TRBD1. This CDR3 contains 15 residues. Germline lookup yields CDR1 LNHDA and CDR2 SQIVND (reference sequence). V shed 6 bases, J shed 7 bases, and the junction held 9 bases outside the gene matches.

This clonotype is a singleton in its sample. The V call is TRBV14, the J call TRBJ2-1; a weak D match, TRBD2 (6 bases). Deletions cut 1 base from V and 2 bases from J, with 12 bases between. CDR3 length equals 16 residues. Germline CDR1 is SGHDN and CDR2 is FVKESK. In DNA form, the CDR3 reads TGTGCCAGCAGCCAAGCTGGGTCGGGAGCCTACAATGAGCAGTTCTTC. Translation gives CASSQAGSGAYNEQFF.

This clonotype was seen more than once but under ten times. This chain uses TRBV5-6 with TRBJ2-7; D is possibly TRBD1 (6 bases). Germline lookup yields CDR1 SGHDT and CDR2 YYEEEE. The CDR3 loop spans 14 amino acids. With 0 bases removed from V and 3 bases from J, the gap between germline ends came to 10 bases. The CDR3 reads CASSLGQAVYEQYV. CDR3 coding DNA: TGTGCCAGCAGCTTGGGACAGGCGGTCTACGAGCAGTACGTC.

A few counts support this clonotype. V is TRBV7-2 and J is TRBJ1-2, with 10 bases that match TRBD1. The germline CDR1 and CDR2 sequences are SGHTA and FQGNSA. The CDR3 consists of 15 residues. V lost 4 bases, J lost 6 bases, and 8 bases stayed unmatched. The CDR3 DNA follows: TGTGCCAGCAGCTCCTATCGACAGGGGGCAAATGGCTACACCTTC. Translation gives CASSSYRQGANGYTF. Full variable domain (rest looked up from reference TRBV7-2 and TRBJ1-2): GAGVSQSPSNKVTEKGKDVELRCDPISGHTALYWYRQSLGQGLEFLIYFQGNSAPDKSGLPSDRFSAERTGGSVSTLTIQRTQQEDSAVYLCASSSYRQGANGYTFGSGTRLTVV.

The V and J genes are TRBV27 and TRBJ2-2; possibly TRBD1 or TRBD2 for D (5 bases each). Germline-derived CDR1 and CDR2 are MNHEY and SMNVEV (reference sequence). V lost 5 bases and J lost 3, with 13 bases in between. The CDR3 covers 15 residues. The DNA of the CDR3 is TGTGCCAGCAGTGGGCCTTGGGGGTACACCGGGGAGCTGTTTTTT. Its protein product is CASSGPWGYTGELFF.

The table lists this clonotype with a few counts. This chain uses TRBV7-9 with TRBJ1-6; 7 bases match TRBD1. This CDR3 is 15 amino acids long. Germline loops: CDR1 SEHNR, CDR2 FQNEAQ (reference sequence). With 4 bases clipped from V and 7 bases from J, the junction kept 7 bases outside the gene matches. The CDR3 nucleotides read TGTGCCAGCAGCTCCATGGACAGGCTGAATTCACCCCTCCACTTT. Protein sequence: CASSSMDRLNSPLHF.

The rearrangement links TRBV7-2 to TRBJ2-7; 7 bases fit TRBD2. Germline V gene lookup returns CDR1 SGHTA and CDR2 FQGNSA. The CDR3 has 15 amino acids. Unmatched junction bases numbered 7, after V lost 5 bases and J lost 0 bases. The CDR3 sequence is CASSPAAGDSYEQYF. The CDR3 bases are TGTGCCAGCAGCCCCGCTGCGGGGGACTCCTACGAGCAGTACTTC. Looking up the rest from reference TRBV7-2 and TRBJ2-7 gives the full variable domain: GAGVSQSPSNKVTEKGKDVELRCDPISGHTALYWYRQSLGQGLEFLIYFQGNSAPDKSGLPSDRFSAERTGGSVSTLTIQRTQQEDSAVYLCASSPAAGDSYEQYFGPGTRLTVT.

Only a few counts were recorded for this clonotype. This chain joins TRBV24-1 and TRBJ2-5, with D unresolved. The CDR3 extends over 13 amino acids. Germline loops: CDR1 KGHDR, CDR2 SFDVKD. Trimming took off 0 bases at V and 5 bases at J, with 6 bases between the two ends. This chain's CDR3 is CATSDLGDETQYF. As DNA, the CDR3 is TGTGCCACCAGTGATTTGGGTGACGAGACCCAGTACTTC.

A few counts support this clonotype. The chain recombines TRBV7-9 with TRBJ1-2; 7 positions agree with TRBD1. The ends lost 7 bases at V and 4 bases at J; junction bases unmatched: 12. CDR1 is SEHNR, CDR2 FQNEAQ, per germline (reference sequence). The CDR3 is 15 amino acids. The CDR3 region has the DNA TGTGCCAGCACCCGGAGAGGGACAGAAAGCTATGGCTACACCTTC. Protein sequence: CASTRRGTESYGYTF.

The rearrangement joins TRBV5-6 to TRBJ1-2; D ambiguous. The germline V and J ends were trimmed by 1 base and 7 bases, with 14 bases remaining between them. This CDR3 spans 14 amino acids. CDR1 and CDR2 (germline): SGHDT, YYEEEE. The CDR3 here is CASSLRAGRSGYTF. CDR3 sequence (DNA): TGTGCCAGCAGCTTGCGGGCAGGACGTTCTGGCTACACCTTC.

This chain links TRBV7-2 with TRBJ2-1; D ambiguous. Per germline, CDR1 SGHTA and CDR2 FQGNSA. The V gene lost 7 bases and the J gene lost 10 bases, with 14 bases spanning the gap. This CDR3 spans 12 amino acids. The DNA of the CDR3 is TGTGCCAGCAACCCCCCCGGGTACGAGCAGTTCTTC. Protein: CASNPPGYEQFF.

This clonotype has ten or more counts. The chain recombines TRBV11-2 with TRBJ1-5; unclear D gene. The CDR3 runs to 13 residues. The germline V gene has CDR1 SGHAT and CDR2 FQNNGV. The germline V and J ends were trimmed by 3 bases and 5 bases, with 8 bases remaining between them. The CDR3 loop reads CASSLGKHQPQHF. The DNA for the CDR3 is TGTGCCAGCAGCTTGGGCAAACATCAGCCCCAGCATTTT.

This clonotype was counted only a few times. This CDR3 reads CASSLYNANTGELFF. CDR3 nucleotides: TGCGCCAGCAGCTTGTACAACGCGAACACCGGGGAGCTGTTTTTT. V usage is TRBV5-1 and J usage is TRBJ2-2; D is unclear. Germline V gene sequence: CDR1 SGHRS, CDR2 YFSETQ. The CDR3 has 15 amino acids. With 1 base removed from V and 0 bases from J, the gap between germline ends came to 7 bases. Together with reference TRBV5-1 and TRBJ2-2, the CDR3 gives the full variable domain: KAGVTQTPRYLIKTRGQQVTLSCSPISGHRSVSWYQQTPGQGLQFLFEYFSETQRNKGNFPGRFSGRQFSNSRSEMNVSTLELGDSALYLCASSLYNANTGELFFGEGSRLTVL.

The CDR3 DNA reads TGCAGCGTTTCCAGGGGTGTCGAAAACATTCAGTACTTC. It is translated as CSVSRGVENIQYF. The chain is built from TRBV29-1 and TRBJ2-4, with D perhaps TRBD1 (6 bases). Trimming shortened V by 5 bases and J by 5 bases, and 13 bases separated the two germline ends. This CDR3 has 13 amino acids. Germline values: CDR1 SQVTM, CDR2 ANQGSEA.

V and J are TRBV28 and TRBJ2-5; TRBD1 aligns across 7 bases. V dropped 6 bases and J dropped 2; count of bases not matched to a gene: 0. The CDR3 extends over 12 amino acids. Germline V CDR1 and CDR2: MDHEN, SYDVKM. The CDR3 sequence is CASRTGQETQYF. The DNA of the CDR3 is TGTGCCAGCAGGACAGGGCAAGAGACCCAGTACTTC.

This chain uses TRBV28 with TRBJ1-3, with a tentative D call TRBD1 (5 bases). Germline V gene data show CDR1 as MDHEN and CDR2 as SYDVKM. The CDR3 sequence is 13 residues long. The V end lost 8 bases, the J end lost 0 bases, and 8 bases lay between the germline ends. CDR3: CASLRVSGNTIYF. The CDR3 region has the DNA TGTGCCAGCCTCAGGGTCTCTGGAAACACCATATATTTT.

V is TRBV9 and J is TRBJ1-3; D not certain. V was pared by 2 bases and J by 8 bases, with 8 bases between. The CDR3 extends over 12 amino acids. CDR1 is SGDLS, CDR2 YYNGEE, per germline. The CDR3 sequence is CASSVAGDTIYF. CDR3 DNA: TGTGCCAGCAGCGTGGCCGGGGACACCATATATTTT.